This is a list of T cell receptor beta chains from one sample in a study of blood T cell repertoires in COVID-19. Here immunoSEQ multiplex PCR was the method, and the copy in TCRdb shows in-frame clones only, minus some. The sample consists of some 120,000 clones, approximately 88% of them appearing once. The sequencing input was peripheral blood. The receptors here all came from a man aged 45-65 years with acute or convalescent COVID-19. The CDR3 runs from the conserved cysteine through the conserved F or W. The D gene is left open where the match is weak. Not every row has a clone size; where given, it reads once, few, many or a size class.

V	D	size	J	DNA	CDR3
TRBV4-1	-	-	TRBJ2-1	TGCGCCAGCAGCCAAGAAGACCCCCGAACCTCGGGGTACAATGAGCAGTTCTTC	CASSQEDPRTSGYNEQFF
TRBV9	-	-	TRBJ2-1	TGTGCCAGCAGCGTTAGCCCAAGCTCCTACAATGAGCAGTTCTTC	CASSVSPSSYNEQFF
TRBV19	TRBD1	once	TRBJ1-2	TGTGCCAGTAGTATACCCCGACAGGGCAATAACTATGGCTACACCTTC	CASSIPRQGNNYGYTF
TRBV19	-	-	TRBJ2-7	TGTGCCAGTAAACGGACATCAGATTGGTCCTACGAGCAGTACTTC	CASKRTSDWSYEQYF
TRBV3-1/TRBV3-2	-	-	TRBJ2-3	TGTGCCAGCAGCCTCACAAAAACTAGCCCTAGCACAGATACGCAGTATTTT	CASSLTKTSPSTDTQYF
TRBV30	TRBD2	few	TRBJ2-5	TGTGCTACTTCGGGACTAGCGGGAGGCGAGACCCAGTACTTC	CATSGLAGGETQYF
TRBV27	TRBD1	-	TRBJ1-1	TGTGCCAGCAGGATGACAGGGGGCGAGTCTAAGGCTGAAGCTTTCTTT	CASRMTGGESKAEAFF
TRBV19	-	-	TRBJ2-1	TGTGCCAGTAGATCCCGGGACAACTCCTACAATGAGCAGTTCTTC	CASRSRDNSYNEQFF
TRBV28	-	-	TRBJ1-1	TGTGCCAGCAGTCCCTCCAGGGGCGTTTCTTCTGAAGCTTTCTTT	CASSPSRGVSSEAFF
TRBV4-3	TRBD2	-	TRBJ2-3	TGCGCCAGCAGCCAGGGTAGCGGGAGTGATGCAGATACGCAGTATTTT	CASSQGSGSDADTQYF
TRBV7-9	TRBD2	-	TRBJ2-7	TGTGCCAGCAGCCCACCCGTCTCGGGGGGCTACGAGCAGTACTTC	CASSPPVSGGYEQYF
TRBV5-1	TRBD2	-	TRBJ2-3	TGCGCCAGCAGCTTGGTAACTAGCGGAACAGATACGCAGTATTTT	CASSLVTSGTDTQYF
TRBV5-1	-	-	TRBJ2-3	TGCGCCAGCAGCTTGGGCGGGGTAGGCACAGATACGCAGTATTTT	CASSLGGVGTDTQYF
TRBV3-1/TRBV3-2	TRBD2	once	TRBJ2-1	TGTGCCAGCAGCCAAGGGCCCCTAGCGGGAGTCAATGAGCAGTTCTTC	CASSQGPLAGVNEQFF
TRBV25-1	TRBD1	-	TRBJ2-7	TGTGCCAGCAGTCACCTTTCCGGGACAGGGAGTGGCGAGCAGTACTTC	CASSHLSGTGSGEQYF
TRBV30	TRBD2	-	TRBJ2-1	TGTGCCTGGTCCAGCGGGAGGGCCATCTACAATGAGCAGTTCTTC	CAWSSGRAIYNEQFF
TRBV6-5	TRBD2	-	TRBJ2-3	TGTGCCAGCAAACCAGCGGGAGGGAACACAGATACGCAGTATTTT	CASKPAGGNTDTQYF
TRBV6-4	TRBD2	-	TRBJ2-3	TGTGCCAGCAGTATGACTAGCGGGATTACAGATACGCAGTATTTT	CASSMTSGITDTQYF
TRBV6-2/TRBV6-3	-	-	TRBJ1-5	TGTGCCAGCAGTTACTTAAGCAATCAGCCCCAGCATTTT	CASSYLSNQPQHF
TRBV5-1	TRBD2	-	TRBJ2-1	TGCGCCAGCAGCTTGCGGACTAGCGAGAATGAGCAGTTCTTC	CASSLRTSENEQFF
TRBV7-9	-	-	TRBJ2-1	TGTGCCAGCCGCACGGCGCGAGGGAGTAACAATGAGCAGTTCTTC	CASRTARGSNNEQFF
TRBV9	-	-	TRBJ1-6	TGTGCCAGCAGCGCCGGGAGGGAGGGCAGGTCACCCCTCCACTTT	CASSAGREGRSPLHF
TRBV6-1	TRBD1	few	TRBJ1-6	TGTGCCAGCAGTGACGGACAGGGTTTAAATTCACCCCTCCACTTT	CASSDGQGLNSPLHF
TRBV11-3	-	-	TRBJ1-2	TGTGCCAGCAGCTTAGATCGGGTGGTCTACACCTTC	CASSLDRVVYTF
TRBV20-1	-	-	TRBJ2-5	TGCAGTGCTTCTAGCGAAGAGACCCAGTACTTC	CSASSEETQYF
TRBV19	-	-	TRBJ2-4	TGTGCCAGTAGTATGGAGCGGGCCTTAGCCAAAAACATTCAGTACTTC	CASSMERALAKNIQYF
TRBV24-1	TRBD2	-	TRBJ2-3	TGTGCCACCTCGGGACTAGGCACAGATACGCAGTATTTT	CATSGLGTDTQYF
TRBV2	TRBD2	few	TRBJ2-7	TGTGCCAGCAGTAGAAAGCTAGCGGGAGTCGCCCACGAGCAGTACTTC	CASSRKLAGVAHEQYF
TRBV5-6	-	-	TRBJ2-3	TGTGCCAGCAGGTTAACTAGCACAGATACGCAGTATTTT	CASRLTSTDTQYF
TRBV19	TRBD1	-	TRBJ1-5	TGTGCCAGTAGTATCCCGGGACAGGGGGCTGGTCAGCCCCAGCATTTT	CASSIPGQGAGQPQHF
TRBV30	TRBD1	-	TRBJ1-1	TGTGCCTGGAGTCGAAACAGGGGGCAGGGGGGGAGAGCTTTCTTT	CAWSRNRGQGGRAFF
TRBV18	TRBD1	-	TRBJ1-2	TGTGCCAGCTCACAATCCGAGGGGACAGGCCGGACGCCCTATGGCTACACCTTC	CASSQSEGTGRTPYGYTF
TRBV24-1	-	-	TRBJ2-7	TGTGCCACCAGCCCCCAGGGGTCAGGCGAGCAGTACTTC	CATSPQGSGEQYF
TRBV7-6	-	-	TRBJ2-5	TGTGCCAGCAGCTTAGAGTCTTTGACGGGAGCGGGTGAGACCCAGTACTTC	CASSLESLTGAGETQYF
TRBV6-6	-	medium-sized	TRBJ1-1	TGTGCCAGCAGTCCAGGGGTGGTCACTGAAGCTTTCTTT	CASSPGVVTEAFF
TRBV19	-	-	TRBJ1-5	TGTGCCAGTAGTATTTCGGGGGTAGGCAATCAGCCCCAGCATTTT	CASSISGVGNQPQHF
TRBV18	TRBD1	-	TRBJ1-1	TGTGCCAGCAGCACAGGGGAGAGCACTGAAGCTTTCTTT	CASSTGESTEAFF
TRBV10-3	TRBD2	-	TRBJ2-1	TGTGCCATCAGTGAAGGGACTAGCGGGAGGGCCGAGTTCGATGAGCAGTTCTTC	CAISEGTSGRAEFDEQFF
TRBV19	-	-	TRBJ1-2	TGTGCCAGTAGTATAGGACGGACAAACTACTATGGCTACACCTTC	CASSIGRTNYYGYTF
TRBV2	TRBD1	-	TRBJ2-3	TGTGCCAGCAGGGGACAGGGTCGGGCGCAGTATTTT	CASRGQGRAQYF
TRBV9	-	-	TRBJ2-1	TGTGCCAGCACCCCAGGAGGGGGGAGGGACAATGAGCAGTTCTTC	CASTPGGGRDNEQFF
TRBV6-5	-	once	TRBJ1-1	TGTGCCAGCAGTTTTAGGGGTAGCACTGAAGCTTTCTTT	CASSFRGSTEAFF
TRBV19	TRBD1	-	TRBJ2-7	TGTGCCAGTAGTATTTCCTCCGGGACAGGGGTCCTTGAGCAGTACTTC	CASSISSGTGVLEQYF
TRBV5-4	-	-	TRBJ1-5	TGTGCCAGCAGCTCGACACAATCCAATCAGCCCCAGCATTTT	CASSSTQSNQPQHF